The 11 T cell receptor beta chains listed next were all sequenced from one sample in a study of blood T cell repertoires in COVID-19. The data were produced by immunoSEQ multiplex PCR, yet TCRdb's version contains in-frame clones alone and is incomplete. The sample carries fewer than 500,000 clones, roughly 88% recorded once. The material sequenced was peripheral blood. Receptor source: a woman in her 30s with active or convalescent COVID-19.

The CDR3 reads CASSLQGNNEKLFF. The CDR3, as DNA: TGTGCCAGCAGTCTACAGGGGAATAATGAAAAACTGTTTTTT. The chain uses TRBV27 and TRBJ1-4, with 7 bases identical to TRBD1. Germline CDR1 MNHEY, CDR2 SMNVEV (reference sequence). V was clipped by 5 bases and J by 4 bases; unmatched bases: 4. The CDR3 loop spans 14 amino acids. The full variable domain, with the rest looked up from reference TRBV27 and TRBJ1-4, is EAQVTQNPRYLITVTGKKLTVTCSQNMNHEYMSWYRQDPGLGLRQIYYSMNVEVTDKGDVPEGYKVSRKEKRNFPLILESPSPNQTSLYFCASSLQGNNEKLFFGSGTQLSVL.

This chain uses TRBV5-1 with TRBJ2-7, with D possibly TRBD2 on 6 matching bases. V gave up 1 base and J gave up 1 base, with 12 bases separating them. The CDR3 spans 15 residues. Germline CDR1 reads SGHRS; CDR2 reads YFSETQ. The CDR3 loop is CASSLYSGESYEQYF. The DNA for the CDR3 is TGCGCCAGCAGCTTGTATAGCGGAGAGTCCTACGAGCAGTACTTC.

The gene calls are TRBV7-2 and TRBJ2-1; the match to TRBD2 covers 7 bases. V trimming: 5 bases; J trimming: 1 base; junction bases outside the gene matches: 8. Germline V gene sequence: CDR1 SGHTA, CDR2 FQGNSA. The CDR3 loop spans 16 amino acids. CDR3 DNA: TGTGCCAGCAGCATGGGGGGGATTAGGTCCTACAATGAGCAGTTCTTC. Translation gives CASSMGGIRSYNEQFF.

V gene TRBV27 combines with J gene TRBJ2-7, with D possibly TRBD2 on 6 matching bases. The CDR3 extends over 16 amino acids. V was trimmed by 0 bases and J by 7 bases, leaving 19 bases between them. Looked up from germline, CDR1 is MNHEY and CDR2 is SMNVEV (reference sequence). The CDR3 is CASSLSILAGSGEQYF. CDR3 in DNA: TGTGCCAGCAGTTTATCGATATTGGCGGGGTCGGGTGAGCAGTACTTC.

The chain couples TRBV19 to TRBJ2-2; 9 positions match TRBD1. The length of the CDR3 is 15 residues. V lost 5 bases and J lost 3; bases outside the gene matches: 4. Germline loops: CDR1 LNHDA, CDR2 SQIVND (reference sequence). CDR3 nucleotides: TGTGCCAGTAGTGTCCGGGACAGGGACACCGGGGAGCTGTTTTTT. Amino acids: CASSVRDRDTGELFF.

This sequence joins TRBV9 and TRBJ1-1, with 10 bases matching TRBD1. Germline V gives CDR1 SGDLS, CDR2 YYNGEE. CDR3 length equals 15 residues. J gave up 2 bases and V 3 bases, and 4 bases lay outside the gene matches. CDR3 in amino acids: CASSGRTGGNTEAFF. The DNA for the CDR3 is TGTGCCAGCAGCGGACGGACAGGGGGTAACACTGAAGCTTTCTTT. Together with reference TRBV9 and TRBJ1-1, the CDR3 gives the full variable domain: DSGVTQTPKHLITATGQRVTLRCSPRSGDLSVYWYQQSLDQGLQFLIQYYNGEERAKGNILERFSAQQFPDLHSELNLSSLELGDSALYFCASSGRTGGNTEAFFGQGTRLTVV.

The rearrangement joins TRBV6-5 to TRBJ2-3; 8 bases are a match to TRBD2. V was pared by 6 bases and J by 4 bases, with 12 bases of the junction left unmatched. The CDR3 has 16 residues. Germline CDR1 reads MNHEY; CDR2 reads SVGAGI. The CDR3 DNA reads TGTGCCAGCAGCTACGGACTAGCAGCAAGCGCAGATACGCAGTATTTT. Translated, it gives CASSYGLAASADTQYF.

The J gene is TRBJ1-2, the V gene TRBV10-3; 8 bases are shared with TRBD1. The germline V gene encodes CDR1 ENHRY and CDR2 SYGVKD. Unmatched junction bases numbered 6, after V lost 6 bases and J lost 3 bases. This CDR3 has 14 residues. The CDR3 sequence: CAIRDGQGYYGYTF. The DNA for the CDR3 is TGTGCCATCAGAGATGGACAGGGCTACTATGGCTACACCTTC.

This CDR3 reads CASSLVGGVGTEAFF. The CDR3 DNA follows: TGTGCCAGCAGCTTGGTTGGAGGGGTGGGCACTGAAGCTTTCTTT. This chain connects TRBV5-4 to TRBJ1-1; maybe TRBD1 (5 bases). The CDR3 has 15 amino acids. Trimming stripped 0 bases from V and 4 bases from J, with 13 bases between. CDR1 and CDR2 (germline): SGHNT, YYREEE (reference sequence).

V is TRBV29-1 and J is TRBJ1-1; maybe TRBD1 (5 bases). The CDR3 has 14 residues. The germline V gene has CDR1 SQVTM and CDR2 ANQGSEA. Trimming pared 7 bases from V and 1 base from J, leaving 16 bases between. CDR3 loop: CSAHYGGGNTEAFF. CDR3 nucleotide sequence: TGCAGCGCCCACTATGGGGGGGGGAACACTGAAGCTTTCTTT. Filled out from reference TRBV29-1 and TRBJ1-1, the complete variable domain reads SAVISQKPSRDICQRGTSLTIQCQVDSQVTMMFWYRQQPGQSLTLIATANQGSEATYESGFVIDKFPISRPNLTFSTLTVSNMSPEDSSIYLCSAHYGGGNTEAFFGQGTRLTVV.

The J gene is TRBJ2-7, the V gene TRBV15; TRBD2 matches 9 bases. Unmatched junction bases numbered 9, after V lost 5 bases and J lost 4 bases. Germline CDR1 LNHNV, CDR2 YYDKDF (reference sequence). CDR3 length equals 15 residues. The CDR3 bases are TGTGCCACCAGCGGTAGCGGGAGCCCCCTTTACGAGCAGTACTTC. Its protein product is CATSGSGSPLYEQYF. The full variable domain, completed using reference TRBV15 and TRBJ2-7, is DAMVIQNPRYQVTQFGKPVTLSCSQTLNHNVMYWYQQKSSQAPKLLFHYYDKDFNNEADTPDNFQSRRPNTSFCFLDIRSPGLGDTAMYLCATSGSGSPLYEQYFGPGTRLTVT.